These 12 T cell receptor beta chains were all obtained from the same sample, sequenced in a study of regulatory T cells in long-lasting Graves disease. For TCR beta, libraries came from iRepertoire HTBI primers and Arm-PCR of CDR3 regions. TCRdb fed the multiplex PCR reads into MiXCR, producing one record per CDR3 protein. Of over 350,000 distinct CDR3 sequences in the sample, 12% to 15% are singletons; the top ten hold under 20%. This sample's time point: newly diagnosed GD, antithyroid drugs for less than 3 months. RNA from PBMCs was the source of the TCR library. These data also featured in a second study, about T cells in Graves' hyperthyroidism and ophthalmopathy.

This material consisted of peripheral blood mononuclear cells (PBMCs), taken at new diagnosis, from a patient treated with antithyroid drugs. The receptors originated from a woman aged 45-65 years with Graves disease.

The chain carries TRBV9 and TRBJ2-1; possibly TRBD2 for D (6 bases). This CDR3 has 17 residues. Trimming cost V 0 bases and J 3 bases, with 16 bases left between them. Germline loops: CDR1 SGDLS, CDR2 YYNGEE. The CDR3 spells CASSVGLADQIYNEQFF. The CDR3 DNA reads TGTGCCAGCAGCGTAGGTTTAGCGGACCAGATCTACAATGAGCAGTTCTTC.

Comments on this clonotype: The junction and the germline gene differ at one end; a read error may be behind it. The chain combines TRBV6-5 with TRBJ1-5, with D possibly TRBD1 on 6 matching bases. Germline V gene data show CDR1 as MNHEY and CDR2 as SVGAGI. The CDR3 sequence is 17 residues long. CDR3 in amino acids: CASSDSITGRLNQPQHF. DNA of the CDR3: TGTGCCAGCAGTGACTCGATCACAGGGAGGTTGAATCAGCCCCAGCATTTT.

This clonotype was seen only a few times. The chain is built from TRBV30 and TRBJ2-3; no reliable D call. This CDR3 has 14 amino acids. Looked up from germline, CDR1 is GTSNPN and CDR2 is SVGIG (reference sequence). V dropped 0 bases and J dropped 1 base, with 8 bases sitting between them. The CDR3 spells CAWSVGSGTDTQYF. Written as DNA, the CDR3 is TGTGCCTGGAGTGTAGGGTCGGGCACAGATACGCAGTATTTT.

This clonotype appeared many times. The chain recombines TRBV24-1 with TRBJ2-1, with TRBD2 matching over 10 bases. CDR3 size: 20 residues. V shed 0 bases and J 3 bases; nucleotides not matched to a gene: 13. Germline lookup yields CDR1 KGHDR and CDR2 SFDVKD. The CDR3 coding sequence is TGTGCCACCAGTGATTTGCAGTCCCGTGGACTAGCGGAGAACTACAATGAGCAGTTCTTC. This codes for CATSDLQSRGLAENYNEQFF.

A remark on this clonotype: A much larger clone lies a single base off, so this may be a read error. The V gene is TRBV6-5, the J gene TRBJ1-5, with 7 positions matching TRBD1. CDR3 length equals 14 residues. Germline-derived CDR1 and CDR2 are MNHEY and SVGAGI. With 2 bases clipped from V and 4 bases from J, the junction kept 2 bases outside the gene matches. CDR3 region: CASSYGTANQPQHF. DNA for the CDR3: TGTGCCAGCAGTTACGGGACAGCAAATCAGCCCCAGCATTTT.

As to this clonotype: A much larger clone differs from this one at a single base, so this may be a read error. The CDR3 does not close with the conserved phenylalanine or tryptophan, likely indicating a read error. This chain joins TRBV5-5 and TRBJ2-1; 11 nucleotides match TRBD2. This CDR3 has 21 amino acids. Per the germline V gene, CDR1 is SGHKS and CDR2 is YYEKEE (reference sequence). Germline trimming cut 4 bases from V and 1 base from J; bases unmatched to any gene: 19. The CDR3 is CASSLSPKTSGVPPSYNEQFL. CDR3 nucleotide sequence: TGTGCCAGCAGCCTCAGCCCCAAGACTAGCGGGGTACCCCCATCCTACAATGAGCAGTTCCTC.

This clonotype has at least ten counts. Germline and junction disagree at one end, which may indicate a read error. The rearrangement joins TRBV2 to TRBJ2-5, with D maybe TRBD2 (7 bases). The CDR3 extends over 14 amino acids. Germline CDR1 SNHLY, CDR2 FYNNEI. This chain's CDR3 is CASKPGGYQETQYF. The CDR3 nucleotides read TGTGCCAGCAAACCGGGGGGCTACCAGGAGACCCAGTACTTC.

Ten or more counts support this clonotype. This chain links TRBV11-2 with TRBJ2-1; no definite D call. CDR1 SGHAT and CDR2 FQNNGV come from the germline V gene. The CDR3 length is 17 residues. V was pared by 1 base and J by 0 bases, with 13 bases between. The chain's CDR3 is CASSLAEWRSSYNEQFF. The DNA of the CDR3 is TGTGCCAGCAGCTTAGCAGAATGGCGGAGCTCCTACAATGAGCAGTTCTTC.

This clonotype has only a few counts. The chain recombines TRBV30 with TRBJ2-7; D possibly corresponds to TRBD2 (6 bases). V was clipped by 3 bases and J by 0 bases, with 15 bases between them. CDR3 size: 15 residues. The germline V gene has CDR1 GTSNPN and CDR2 SVGIG (reference sequence). CDR3 nucleotide sequence: TGTGCCTGGAGGTCACCTAGCGATTACTCCTACGAGCAGTACTTC. This encodes CAWRSPSDYSYEQYF.

This clonotype was observed many times. The chain joins TRBV28 to TRBJ1-2; perhaps TRBD1 as D (6 bases). CDR3 length equals 13 residues. V was trimmed by 2 bases and J by 4 bases, leaving 8 bases between them. Per germline, CDR1 MDHEN and CDR2 SYDVKM. The DNA of the CDR3 is TGTGCCAGCAGTTTACTGGACAGCTATGGCTACACCTTC. It codes for CASSLLDSYGYTF.

This clonotype was seen ten or more times. One junction end disagrees with the germline gene, perhaps due to a read error. The chain carries TRBV5-1 and TRBJ2-3; 7 nucleotides match TRBD2. The CDR3 is 15 residues long. Germline V gene sequence: CDR1 SGHRS, CDR2 YFSETQ. The CDR3, as DNA: TGTGCCAGCAGCTTGCTGCGGGAGCCGGCAGATACGCAGTATTTT. Translating gives CASSLLREPADTQYF.

This clonotype showed up many times. The junction departs from germline at one end; a sequencing error may be responsible. The V call is TRBV5-8, the J call TRBJ2-7; 9 nucleotides agree with TRBD2. The CDR3 spans 15 residues. The V gene's germline CDR1 is SGHTS and CDR2 YDEGEE. The CDR3: CASSLVVSGSYEQYF. CDR3 sequence (DNA): TGCGCCAGCAGCTTGGTAGTTAGCGGGAGCTACGAGCAGTACTTC. The full variable domain, with the rest looked up from reference TRBV5-8 and TRBJ2-7, is EAGVTQSPTHLIKTRGQQATLRCSPISGHTSVYWYQQALGLGLQFLLWYDEGEERNRGNFPPRFSGRQFPNYSSELNVNALELEDSALYLCASSLVVSGSYEQYFGPGTRLTVT.